This TCR beta chain originates from a study of blood T cell repertoires in COVID-19. Study-wide context: In each case, the material was cDNA or gDNA derived from T cells, B-cell-depleted T cells, or PBMCs.

This clone was detected a few times. This sample includes further DNA sequences coding for the same CDR3. Losses at the gene ends were 3 bases for V and 7 bases for J; bases not matched to a gene: 1. The CDR3 totals 12 residues. The V gene's germline CDR1 is KGHSH and CDR2 LQKENI. TCRdb keeps only in-frame clones here, not all; method: immunoSEQ multiplex PCR. Among hundreds of thousands of clones, approximately 90% were seen once, and the ten largest hold 0.99%. Input material: peripheral blood. The clonotype comes from a woman between 40 and 50 years old who had recovered from COVID-19. This sequence joins TRBV18 and TRBJ1-2, with 8 bases matching TRBD1. The CDR3 DNA sequence: TGTGCCAGCTCACCCGGACAGGGTGGCTACACCTTC. Protein product: CASSPGQGGYTF. Using reference TRBV18 and TRBJ1-2 for the parts outside the CDR3, the full variable domain is NAGVMQNPRHLVRRRGQEARLRCSPMKGHSHVYWYRQLPEEGLKFMVYLQKENIIDESGMPKERFSAEFPKEGPSILRIQQVVRGDSAAYFCASSPGQGGYTFGSGTRLTVV.